This T cell receptor (beta chain) was sequenced during a study of blood T cell repertoires in COVID-19. Study-wide background: PBMCs, B-cell-depleted T cells, or T cells provided the cDNA or gDNA that made up the material.

Under the authors' procedure: From reference gene primer amplification, estimates of nucleated cell counts were derived. The assay was immunoSEQ multiplex PCR, and TCRdb's table has in-frame clones only and misses some. D and trimming were read from the DNA, whereas the V and J calls and clone size are those reported in that table. The repertoire holds around 260,000 clones, with just over 85% as singletons. Germline assignment: CDR1 LGHNA and CDR2 YNFKEQ. The CDR3 sequence is 16 residues long. The V and J ends lost 0 bases and 3 bases respectively, with 12 bases between them. The receptor comes from a woman in her 30s with active or convalescent COVID-19. The chain couples TRBV4-2 to TRBJ1-3, with D perhaps matching TRBD1 (5 bases). Sequencing input: peripheral blood. The CDR3 sequence is CASSQERRGGGNTIYF. DNA of the CDR3: TGTGCCAGCAGCCAAGAGAGGCGCGGGGGTGGAAACACCATATATTTT.